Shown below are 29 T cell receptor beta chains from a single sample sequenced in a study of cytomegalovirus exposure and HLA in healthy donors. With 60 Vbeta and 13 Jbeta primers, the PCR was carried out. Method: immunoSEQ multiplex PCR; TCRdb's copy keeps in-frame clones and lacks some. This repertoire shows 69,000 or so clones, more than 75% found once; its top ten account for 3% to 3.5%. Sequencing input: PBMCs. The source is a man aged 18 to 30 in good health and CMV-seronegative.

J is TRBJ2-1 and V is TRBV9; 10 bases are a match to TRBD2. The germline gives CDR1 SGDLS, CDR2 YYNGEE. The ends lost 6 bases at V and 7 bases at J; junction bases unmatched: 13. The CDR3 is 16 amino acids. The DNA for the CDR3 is TGTGCCAGCACTCAACGGGGGCTAGCGGGGGCTAATGAGCAGTTCTTC. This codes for CASTQRGLAGANEQFF.

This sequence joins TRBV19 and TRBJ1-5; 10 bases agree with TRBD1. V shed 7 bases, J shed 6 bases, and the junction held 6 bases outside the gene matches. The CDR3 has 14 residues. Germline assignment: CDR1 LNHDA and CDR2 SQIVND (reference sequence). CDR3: CASMGTGAGQPQHF. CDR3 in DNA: TGTGCCAGTATGGGGACAGGGGCTGGTCAGCCCCAGCATTTT.

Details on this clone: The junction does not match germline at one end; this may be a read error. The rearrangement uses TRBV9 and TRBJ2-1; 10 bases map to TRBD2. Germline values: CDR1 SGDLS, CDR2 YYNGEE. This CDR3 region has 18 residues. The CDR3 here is CASSVSSGGALSCNEQFF. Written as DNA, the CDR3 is TGTGCCAGCAGCGTATCTAGCGGGGGCGCACTCTCCTGCAATGAGCAGTTCTTC.

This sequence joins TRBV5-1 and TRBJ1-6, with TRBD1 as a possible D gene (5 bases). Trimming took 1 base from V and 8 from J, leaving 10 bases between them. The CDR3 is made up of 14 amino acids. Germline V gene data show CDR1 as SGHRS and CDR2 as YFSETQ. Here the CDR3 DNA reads TGCGCCAGCAGCTTGACCGGGGGTGATTCACCCCTCCACTTT. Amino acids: CASSLTGGDSPLHF.

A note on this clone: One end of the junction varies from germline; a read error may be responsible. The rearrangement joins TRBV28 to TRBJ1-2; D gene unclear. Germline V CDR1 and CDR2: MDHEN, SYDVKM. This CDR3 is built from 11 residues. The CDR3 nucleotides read TGTGTCAGCAGTCCCAGCTATGGCTACACCTTC. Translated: CVSSPSYGYTF.

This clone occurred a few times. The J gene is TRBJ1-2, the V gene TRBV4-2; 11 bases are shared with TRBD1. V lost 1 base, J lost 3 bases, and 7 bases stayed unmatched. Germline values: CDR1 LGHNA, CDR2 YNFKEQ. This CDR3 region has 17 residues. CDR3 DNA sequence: TGTGCCAGCAGCCAAGTAGGGACAGGGGGTTCTGACTATGGCTACACCTTC. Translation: CASSQVGTGGSDYGYTF.

The CDR3: CASSRGTGDTGELFF. The CDR3 DNA sequence: TGTGCCAGCAGCCGAGGGACAGGGGACACCGGGGAGCTGTTTTTT. The chain uses TRBV4-2 and TRBJ2-2; TRBD1 agrees at 10 bases. Germline CDR1 reads LGHNA; CDR2 reads YNFKEQ. The CDR3 contains 15 residues. V dropped 4 bases and J dropped 3; count of bases not matched to a gene: 2.

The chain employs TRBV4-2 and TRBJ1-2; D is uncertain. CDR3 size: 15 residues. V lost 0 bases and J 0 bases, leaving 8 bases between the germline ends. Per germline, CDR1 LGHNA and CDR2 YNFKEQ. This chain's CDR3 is CASSQEAGTNYGYTF. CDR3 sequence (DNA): TGTGCCAGCAGCCAAGAGGCGGGGACTAACTATGGCTACACCTTC.

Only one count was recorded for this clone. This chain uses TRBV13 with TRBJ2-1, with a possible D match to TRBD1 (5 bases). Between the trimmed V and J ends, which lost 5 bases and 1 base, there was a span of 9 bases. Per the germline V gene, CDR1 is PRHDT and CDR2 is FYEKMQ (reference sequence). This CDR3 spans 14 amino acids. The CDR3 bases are TGTGCCAGCAGCCTGGGGCATTCCTACAATGAGCAGTTCTTC. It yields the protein CASSLGHSYNEQFF. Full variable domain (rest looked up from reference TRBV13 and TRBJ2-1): AAGVIQSPRHLIKEKRETATLKCYPIPRHDTVYWYQQGPGQDPQFLISFYEKMQSDKGSIPDRFSAQQFSDYHSELNMSSLELGDSALYFCASSLGHSYNEQFFGPGTRLTVL.

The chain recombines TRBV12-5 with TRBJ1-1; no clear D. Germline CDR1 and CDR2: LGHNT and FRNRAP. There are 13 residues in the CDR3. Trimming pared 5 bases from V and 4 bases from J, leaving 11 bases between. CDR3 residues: CASGTGTGTEAFF. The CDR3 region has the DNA TGTGCTAGTGGTACGGGTACCGGCACTGAAGCTTTCTTT.

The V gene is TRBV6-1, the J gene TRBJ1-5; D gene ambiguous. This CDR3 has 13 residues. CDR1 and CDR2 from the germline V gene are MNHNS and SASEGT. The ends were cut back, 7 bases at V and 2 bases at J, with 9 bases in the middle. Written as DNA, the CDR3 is TGTGCCAGCACGGGGAGGGGCAATCAGCCCCAGCATTTT. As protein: CASTGRGNQPQHF.

The CDR3 loop reads CASSPRAGVTDTQYF. The DNA of the CDR3 is TGTGCCAGCAGCCCCAGGGCGGGGGTCACAGATACGCAGTATTTT. The gene calls are TRBV7-8 and TRBJ2-3, with 7 bases fitting TRBD2. The germline gives CDR1 SGHVS, CDR2 FQNEAQ. V shed 5 bases, J shed 2 bases, and the junction held 7 bases outside the gene matches. The CDR3 spans 15 residues.

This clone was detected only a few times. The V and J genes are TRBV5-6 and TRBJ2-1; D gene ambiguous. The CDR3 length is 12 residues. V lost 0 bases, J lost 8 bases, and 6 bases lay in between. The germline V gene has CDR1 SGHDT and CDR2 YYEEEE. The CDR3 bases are TGTGCCAGCAGCTTGGCCAGATATGAGCAGTTCTTC. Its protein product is CASSLARYEQFF.

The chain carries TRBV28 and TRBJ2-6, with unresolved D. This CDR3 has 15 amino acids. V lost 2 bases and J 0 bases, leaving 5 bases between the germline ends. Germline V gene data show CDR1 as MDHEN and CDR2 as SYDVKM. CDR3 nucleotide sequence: TGTGCCAGCAGTTTACAGCGCTCTGGGGCCAACGTCCTGACTTTC. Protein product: CASSLQRSGANVLTF.

As DNA, the CDR3 is TGTGCCAGTTCTACTCGCTCCTATAATTCACCCCTCCACTTT. This translates into CASSTRSYNSPLHF. This chain connects TRBV6-1 to TRBJ1-6, with D uncertain. Germline CDR1 is MNHNS and CDR2 is SASEGT. V lost 9 bases and J 0 bases, leaving 9 bases between the germline ends. CDR3 size: 14 residues.

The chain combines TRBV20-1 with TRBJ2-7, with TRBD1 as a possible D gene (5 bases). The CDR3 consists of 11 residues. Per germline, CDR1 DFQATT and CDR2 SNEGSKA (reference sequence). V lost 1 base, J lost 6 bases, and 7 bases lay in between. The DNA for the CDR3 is TGCAGTGCTAGAGCAGACAGCGAGCAGTACTTC. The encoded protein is CSARADSEQYF.

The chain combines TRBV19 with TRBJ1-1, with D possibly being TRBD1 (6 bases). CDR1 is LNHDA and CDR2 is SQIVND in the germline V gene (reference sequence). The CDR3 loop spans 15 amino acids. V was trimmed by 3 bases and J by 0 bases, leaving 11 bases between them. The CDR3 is CASSITTGMNTEAFF. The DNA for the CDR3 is TGTGCCAGTAGTATCACGACAGGCATGAACACTGAAGCTTTCTTT.

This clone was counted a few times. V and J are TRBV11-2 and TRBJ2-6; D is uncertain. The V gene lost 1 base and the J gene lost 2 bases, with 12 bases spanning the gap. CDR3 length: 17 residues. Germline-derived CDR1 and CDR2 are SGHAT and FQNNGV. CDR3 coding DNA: TGTGCCAGCAGCTTAGGCCTTGGCAGGACTGGGGCCAACGTCCTGACTTTC. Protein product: CASSLGLGRTGANVLTF.

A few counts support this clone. The CDR3 reads CASSPGTDISYEQYF. CDR3 in DNA: TGTGCCAGCAGTCCCGGGACAGATATCTCCTACGAGCAGTACTTC. The rearrangement joins TRBV6-1 to TRBJ2-7; 7 bases align to TRBD1. The CDR3 extends over 15 amino acids. V shed 5 bases and J 0 bases; nucleotides not matched to a gene: 7. Germline loops: CDR1 MNHNS, CDR2 SASEGT.

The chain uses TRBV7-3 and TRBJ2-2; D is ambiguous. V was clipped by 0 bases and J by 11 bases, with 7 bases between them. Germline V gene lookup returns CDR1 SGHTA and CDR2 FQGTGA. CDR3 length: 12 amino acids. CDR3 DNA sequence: TGTGCCAGCAGCTTAACGGCAGGAGAGCTGTTTTTT. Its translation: CASSLTAGELFF.

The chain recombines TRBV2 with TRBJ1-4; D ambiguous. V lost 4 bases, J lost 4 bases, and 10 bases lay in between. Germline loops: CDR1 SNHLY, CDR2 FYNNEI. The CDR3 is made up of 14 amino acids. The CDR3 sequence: CASSGRAVNEKLFF. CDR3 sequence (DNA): TGTGCCAGCAGTGGAAGAGCGGTTAATGAAAAACTGTTTTTT.

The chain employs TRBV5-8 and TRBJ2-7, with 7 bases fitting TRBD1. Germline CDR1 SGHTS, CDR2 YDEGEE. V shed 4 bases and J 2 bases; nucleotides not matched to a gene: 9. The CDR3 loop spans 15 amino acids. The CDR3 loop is CASSLIGQAAYEQYF. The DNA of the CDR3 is TGTGCCAGCAGCCTAATCGGACAGGCCGCCTACGAGCAGTACTTC.

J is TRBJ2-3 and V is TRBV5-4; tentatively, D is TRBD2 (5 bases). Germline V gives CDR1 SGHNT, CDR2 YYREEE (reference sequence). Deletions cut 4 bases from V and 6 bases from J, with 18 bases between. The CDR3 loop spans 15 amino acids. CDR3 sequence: CASSRPRTEGDTQYF. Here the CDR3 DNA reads TGTGCCAGCAGCCGACCTAGGACTGAGGGCGATACGCAGTATTTT.

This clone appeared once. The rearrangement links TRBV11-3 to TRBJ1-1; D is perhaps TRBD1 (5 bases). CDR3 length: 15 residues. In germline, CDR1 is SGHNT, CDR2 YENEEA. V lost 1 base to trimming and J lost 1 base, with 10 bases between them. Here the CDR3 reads CASSLGGDSNTEAFF. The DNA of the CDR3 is TGTGCCAGCAGCTTAGGCGGGGACTCGAACACTGAAGCTTTCTTT.

The CDR3 region has the DNA TGTGCCAGCAGCTTTACGGGGGCTGGGGCCAACGTCCTGACTTTC. Translation: CASSFTGAGANVLTF. V and J are TRBV9 and TRBJ2-6, with D maybe TRBD2 (6 bases). The CDR3 is made up of 15 amino acids. The germline V gene has CDR1 SGDLS and CDR2 YYNGEE. Trimming took off 4 bases at V and 2 bases at J, with 10 bases between the two ends.

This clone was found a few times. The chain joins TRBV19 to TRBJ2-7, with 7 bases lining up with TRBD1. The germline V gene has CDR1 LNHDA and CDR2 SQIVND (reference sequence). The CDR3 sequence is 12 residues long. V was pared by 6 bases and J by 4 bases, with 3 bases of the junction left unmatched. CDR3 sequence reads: CASRQGQYEQYV. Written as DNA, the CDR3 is TGTGCCAGTAGACAGGGGCAATACGAGCAGTACGTC.

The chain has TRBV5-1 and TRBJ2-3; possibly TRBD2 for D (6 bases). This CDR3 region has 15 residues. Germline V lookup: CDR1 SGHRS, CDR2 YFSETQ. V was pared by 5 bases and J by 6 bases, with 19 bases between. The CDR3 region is CASRLTSRPPDTQYF. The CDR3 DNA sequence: TGCGCCAGCAGGTTGACTAGTAGGCCGCCGGATACGCAGTATTTT.

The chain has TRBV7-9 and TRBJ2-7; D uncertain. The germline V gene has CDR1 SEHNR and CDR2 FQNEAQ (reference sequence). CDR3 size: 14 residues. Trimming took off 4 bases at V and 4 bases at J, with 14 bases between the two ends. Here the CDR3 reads CASSSTTPGYEQYF. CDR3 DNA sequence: TGTGCCAGCAGCTCCACCACGCCAGGTTACGAGCAGTACTTC. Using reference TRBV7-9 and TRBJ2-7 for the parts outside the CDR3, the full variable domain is DTGVSQNPRHKITKRGQNVTFRCDPISEHNRLYWYRQTLGQGPEFLTYFQNEAQLEKSRLLSDRFSAERPKGSFSTLEIQRTEQGDSAMYLCASSSTTPGYEQYFGPGTRLTVT.

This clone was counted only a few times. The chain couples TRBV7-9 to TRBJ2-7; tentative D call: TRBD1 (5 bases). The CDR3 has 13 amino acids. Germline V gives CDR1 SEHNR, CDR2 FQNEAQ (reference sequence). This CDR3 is CSSSLLTAYEQYV. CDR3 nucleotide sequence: TGTTCCAGCAGCTTACTGACAGCCTACGAGCAGTACGTC.